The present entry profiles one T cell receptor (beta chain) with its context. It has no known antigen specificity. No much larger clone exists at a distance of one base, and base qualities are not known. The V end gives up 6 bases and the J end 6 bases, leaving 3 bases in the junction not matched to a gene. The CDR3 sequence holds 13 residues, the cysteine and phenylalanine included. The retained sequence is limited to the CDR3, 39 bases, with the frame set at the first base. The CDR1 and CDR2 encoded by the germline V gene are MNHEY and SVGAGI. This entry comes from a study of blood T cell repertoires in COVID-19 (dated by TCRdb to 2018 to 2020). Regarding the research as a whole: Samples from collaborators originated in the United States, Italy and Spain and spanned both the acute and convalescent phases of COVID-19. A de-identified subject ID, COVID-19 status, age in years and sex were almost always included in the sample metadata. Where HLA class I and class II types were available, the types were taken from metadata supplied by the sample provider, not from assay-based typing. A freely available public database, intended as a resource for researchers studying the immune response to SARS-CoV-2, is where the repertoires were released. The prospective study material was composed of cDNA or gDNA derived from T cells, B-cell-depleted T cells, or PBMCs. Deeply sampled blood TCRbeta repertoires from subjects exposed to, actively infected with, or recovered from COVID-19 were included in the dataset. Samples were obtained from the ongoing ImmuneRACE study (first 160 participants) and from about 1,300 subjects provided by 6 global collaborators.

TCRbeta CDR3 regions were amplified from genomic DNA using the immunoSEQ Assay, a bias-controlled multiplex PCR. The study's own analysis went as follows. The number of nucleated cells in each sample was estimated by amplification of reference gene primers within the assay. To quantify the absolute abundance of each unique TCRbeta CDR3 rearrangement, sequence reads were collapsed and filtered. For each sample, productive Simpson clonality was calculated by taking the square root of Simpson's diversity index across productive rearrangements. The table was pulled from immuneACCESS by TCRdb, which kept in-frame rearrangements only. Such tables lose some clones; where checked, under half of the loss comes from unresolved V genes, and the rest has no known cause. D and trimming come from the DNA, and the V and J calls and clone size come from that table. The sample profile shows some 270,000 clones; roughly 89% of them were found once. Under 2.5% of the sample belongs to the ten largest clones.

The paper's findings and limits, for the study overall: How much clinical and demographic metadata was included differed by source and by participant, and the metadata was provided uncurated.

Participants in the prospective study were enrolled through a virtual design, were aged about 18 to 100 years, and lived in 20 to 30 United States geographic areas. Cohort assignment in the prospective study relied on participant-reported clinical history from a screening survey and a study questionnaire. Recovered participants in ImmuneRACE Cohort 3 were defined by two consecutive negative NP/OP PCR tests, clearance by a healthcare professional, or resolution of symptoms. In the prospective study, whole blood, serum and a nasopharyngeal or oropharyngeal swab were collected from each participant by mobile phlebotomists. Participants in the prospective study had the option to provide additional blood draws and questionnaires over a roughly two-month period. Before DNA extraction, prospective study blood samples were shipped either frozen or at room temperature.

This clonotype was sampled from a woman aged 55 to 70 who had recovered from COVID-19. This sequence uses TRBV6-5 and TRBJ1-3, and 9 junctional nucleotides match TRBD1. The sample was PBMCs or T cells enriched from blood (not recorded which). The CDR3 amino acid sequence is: CASRRTGVNTIYF. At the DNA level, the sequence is TGTGCCAGCAGACGGACAGGGGTAAACACCATATATTTT.